Sequencing of this T cell receptor beta chain was carried out in a study of OX40 agonist ivuxolimab in advanced cancers. Trimming cost V 4 bases and J 2 bases; bases outside gene matches: 6. CDR1 is SGHTA, CDR2 FQGNSA, per germline. There are 16 residues in the CDR3. The repertoire was sequenced with immunoSEQ multiplex PCR; TCRdb's copy has only in-frame clones and lacks some. The sample holds 68,000 or so clones, 65% to 85% seen once. The chain links TRBV7-2 to TRBJ2-7; 12 nucleotides align to TRBD2. The sequence was obtained from an adult with an advanced solid tumor such as melanoma, head and neck, liver or kidney cancer. The material was CD4+ or CD8+ T cells sorted from blood, obtained in a trial of the OX40 agonist ivuxolimab. CDR3 protein: CASSSLTSGSPYEQYF. The CDR3 coding sequence is TGTGCCAGCAGCTCCCTGACTAGCGGGAGCCCCTACGAGCAGTACTTC.